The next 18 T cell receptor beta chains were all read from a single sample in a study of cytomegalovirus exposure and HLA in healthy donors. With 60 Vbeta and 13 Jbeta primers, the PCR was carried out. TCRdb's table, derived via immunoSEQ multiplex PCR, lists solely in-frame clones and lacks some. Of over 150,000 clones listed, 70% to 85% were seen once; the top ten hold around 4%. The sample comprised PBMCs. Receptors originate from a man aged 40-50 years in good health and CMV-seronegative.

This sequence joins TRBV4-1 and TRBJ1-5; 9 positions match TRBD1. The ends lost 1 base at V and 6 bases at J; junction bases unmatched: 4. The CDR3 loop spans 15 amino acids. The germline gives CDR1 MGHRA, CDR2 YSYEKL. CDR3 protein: CASSQVTQGAQPQHF. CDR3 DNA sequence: TGCGCCAGCAGCCAAGTAACACAGGGGGCTCAGCCCCAGCATTTT.

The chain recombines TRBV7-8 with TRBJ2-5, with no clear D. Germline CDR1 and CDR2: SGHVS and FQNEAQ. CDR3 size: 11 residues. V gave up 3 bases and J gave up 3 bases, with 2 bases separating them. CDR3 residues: CASSFKETQYF. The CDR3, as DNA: TGTGCCAGCAGCTTTAAAGAGACCCAGTACTTC.

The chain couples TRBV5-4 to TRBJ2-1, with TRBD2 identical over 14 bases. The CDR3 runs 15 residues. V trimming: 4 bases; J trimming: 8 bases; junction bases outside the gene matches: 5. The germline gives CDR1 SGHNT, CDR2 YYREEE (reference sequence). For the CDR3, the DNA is TGTGCCAGCAGCCTCGGGACTAGCGGGGGCTATGAGCAGTTCTTC. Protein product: CASSLGTSGGYEQFF.

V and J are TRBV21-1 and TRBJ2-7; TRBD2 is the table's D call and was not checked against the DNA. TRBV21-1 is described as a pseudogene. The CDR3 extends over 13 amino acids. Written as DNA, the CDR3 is TGTGCCGGGGAGGAGGGAGCCACCTACGAGCAGTACTTC. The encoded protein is CAGEEGATYEQYF.

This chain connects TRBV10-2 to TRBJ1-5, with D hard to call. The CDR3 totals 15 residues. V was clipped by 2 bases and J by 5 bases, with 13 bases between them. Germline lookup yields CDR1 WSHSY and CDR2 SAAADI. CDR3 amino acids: CASSEPRERHQPQHF. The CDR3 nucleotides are TGCGCCAGCAGTGAGCCACGGGAGAGGCATCAGCCCCAGCATTTT.

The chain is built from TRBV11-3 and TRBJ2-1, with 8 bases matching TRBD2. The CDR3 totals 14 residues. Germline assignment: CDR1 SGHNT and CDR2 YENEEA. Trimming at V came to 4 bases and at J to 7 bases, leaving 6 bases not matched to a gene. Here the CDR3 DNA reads TGTGCCAGCAGCTCTCGGACTAGCCGGAATGAGCAGTTCTTC. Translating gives CASSSRTSRNEQFF.

The chain's CDR3 is CASSYGGRGQETQYF. CDR3 coding DNA: TGTGCCAGCAGTTACGGTGGTCGAGGGCAAGAGACCCAGTACTTC. This sequence joins TRBV6-6 and TRBJ2-5; possibly TRBD2 for D (5 bases). CDR3 length: 15 amino acids. Per the germline V gene, CDR1 is MNHNY and CDR2 is SVGAGI (reference sequence). V was cut by 2 bases and J by 2 bases, with 12 bases left in between.

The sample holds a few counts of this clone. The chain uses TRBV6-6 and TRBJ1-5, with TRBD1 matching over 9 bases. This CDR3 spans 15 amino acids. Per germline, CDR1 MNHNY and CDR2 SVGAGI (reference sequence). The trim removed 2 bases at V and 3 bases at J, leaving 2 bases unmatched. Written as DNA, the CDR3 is TGTGCCAGCAGTTACGGGACAGGGCACAATCAGCCCCAGCATTTT. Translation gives CASSYGTGHNQPQHF.

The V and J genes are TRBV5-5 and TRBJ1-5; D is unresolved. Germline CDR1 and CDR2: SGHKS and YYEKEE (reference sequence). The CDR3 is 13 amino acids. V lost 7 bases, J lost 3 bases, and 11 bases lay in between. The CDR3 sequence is CASREEDNQPQHF. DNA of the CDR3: TGTGCCAGCCGAGAAGAGGACAATCAGCCCCAGCATTTT.

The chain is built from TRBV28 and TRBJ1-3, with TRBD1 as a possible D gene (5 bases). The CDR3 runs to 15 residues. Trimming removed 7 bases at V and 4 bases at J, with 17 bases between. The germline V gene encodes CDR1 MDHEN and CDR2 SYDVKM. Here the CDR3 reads CASNIQGVGGNTIYF. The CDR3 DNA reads TGTGCCAGCAACATCCAGGGCGTGGGGGGAAACACCATATATTTT.

CDR3 coding DNA: TGTGCCAGCAGTGAGAGGACAGCGAATTCACCCCTCCACTTT. Protein sequence: CASSERTANSPLHF. This chain uses TRBV25-1 with TRBJ1-6, with D perhaps TRBD1 (6 bases). The CDR3 runs to 14 residues. Looked up from germline, CDR1 is MGHDK and CDR2 is SYGVNS. V dropped 3 bases and J dropped 7 bases, with 10 bases sitting between them.

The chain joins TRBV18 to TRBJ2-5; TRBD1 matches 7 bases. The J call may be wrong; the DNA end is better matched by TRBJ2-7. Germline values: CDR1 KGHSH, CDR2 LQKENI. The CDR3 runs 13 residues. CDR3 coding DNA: TGTGCCAGCTCAGGGACAGAATCCTACGAGCAGTACTTC. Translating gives CASSGTESYEQYF.

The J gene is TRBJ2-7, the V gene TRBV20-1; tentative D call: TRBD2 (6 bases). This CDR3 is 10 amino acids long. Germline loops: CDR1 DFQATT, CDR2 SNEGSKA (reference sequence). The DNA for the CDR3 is TGCAGCGCGGGGACGGTCGAGCAGTACTTC. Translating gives CSAGTVEQYF.

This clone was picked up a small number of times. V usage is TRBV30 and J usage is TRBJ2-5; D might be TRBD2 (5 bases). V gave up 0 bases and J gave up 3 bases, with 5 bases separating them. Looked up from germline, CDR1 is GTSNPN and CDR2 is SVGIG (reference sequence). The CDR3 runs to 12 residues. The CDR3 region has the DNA TGTGCCTGGAGTGTGGGAGAAGAGACCCAGTACTTC. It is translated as CAWSVGEETQYF. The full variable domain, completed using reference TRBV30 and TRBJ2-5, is SQTIHQWPATLVQPVGSPLSLECTVEGTSNPNLYWYRQAAGRGLQLLFYSVGIGQISSEVPQNLSASRPQDRQFILSSKKLLLSDSGFYLCAWSVGEETQYFGPGTRLLVL.

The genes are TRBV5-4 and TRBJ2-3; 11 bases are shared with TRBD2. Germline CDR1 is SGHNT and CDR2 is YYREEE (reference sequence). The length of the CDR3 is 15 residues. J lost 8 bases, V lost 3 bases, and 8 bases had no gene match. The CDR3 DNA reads TGTGCCAGCAGCTCCCGACTAGCGGGGATTGGTACGCAGTATTTT. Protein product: CASSSRLAGIGTQYF.

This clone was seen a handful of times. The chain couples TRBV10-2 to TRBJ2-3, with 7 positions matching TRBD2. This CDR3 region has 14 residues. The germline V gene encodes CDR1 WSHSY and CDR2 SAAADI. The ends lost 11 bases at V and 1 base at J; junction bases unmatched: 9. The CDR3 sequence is CAVGGSGRTDTQYF. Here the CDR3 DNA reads TGCGCCGTGGGGGGTAGCGGGCGCACAGATACGCAGTATTTT.

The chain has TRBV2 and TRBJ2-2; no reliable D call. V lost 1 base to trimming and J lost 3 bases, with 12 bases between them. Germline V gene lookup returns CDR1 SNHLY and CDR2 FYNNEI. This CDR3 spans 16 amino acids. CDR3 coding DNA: TGTGCCAGCAGTGAAGATCAGGTTGGGTACACCGGGGAGCTGTTTTTT. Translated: CASSEDQVGYTGELFF.

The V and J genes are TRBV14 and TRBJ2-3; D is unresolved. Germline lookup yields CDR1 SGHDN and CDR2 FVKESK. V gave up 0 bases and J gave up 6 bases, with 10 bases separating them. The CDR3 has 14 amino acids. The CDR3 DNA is TGTGCCAGCAGCCAAGAAGTCAGAGCGGATACGCAGTATTTT. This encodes CASSQEVRADTQYF.